This passage covers 13 T cell receptor beta chains from one sample sequenced in a study of T cell changes during pregnancy in multiple sclerosis. Produced via immunoSEQ multiplex PCR; TCRdb's table is partial and in-frame only. The data contain fewer than 25,000 clones, roughly nine tenths of them singletons. This material consisted of CD8+ T cells from peripheral blood mononuclear cells, taken in the third trimester of pregnancy. Every receptor here comes from a female donor in good health, enrolled as a control in a pregnancy study.

The chain employs TRBV5-4 and TRBJ2-1; 10 bases line up with TRBD2. In germline, CDR1 is SGHNT, CDR2 YYREEE (reference sequence). The CDR3 totals 17 residues. V gave up 4 bases and J gave up 5 bases; unmatched junction bases: 12. CDR3 sequence reads: CASSPTVAGGEDNEQFF. The CDR3 coding sequence is TGTGCCAGCAGCCCTACTGTAGCGGGAGGTGAGGACAATGAGCAGTTCTTC. Looking up the rest from reference TRBV5-4 and TRBJ2-1 gives the full variable domain: ETGVTQSPTHLIKTRGQQVTLRCSSQSGHNTVSWYQQALGQGPQFIFQYYREEENGRGNFPPRFSGLQFPNYSSELNVNALELDDSALYLCASSPTVAGGEDNEQFFGPGTRLTVL.

The rearrangement joins TRBV2 to TRBJ2-1, with 10 bases matching TRBD1. Germline CDR1 reads SNHLY; CDR2 reads FYNNEI. The CDR3 spans 13 residues. Trimming at V came to 6 bases and at J to 5 bases, leaving 1 base not matched to a gene. The CDR3 region is CASRDRGNNEQFF. The CDR3 DNA reads as TGTGCCAGCAGGGACAGGGGGAACAATGAGCAGTTCTTC.

This clone was detected only a few times. The chain recombines TRBV6-1 with TRBJ2-7; D gene unclear. CDR1 and CDR2 from the germline V gene are MNHNS and SASEGT. The CDR3 length is 15 residues. V dropped 1 base and J dropped 2 bases, with 12 bases sitting between them. CDR3: CASSEEEAKPYEQYF. Written as DNA, the CDR3 is TGTGCCAGCAGTGAAGAAGAGGCTAAACCCTACGAGCAGTACTTC.

J is TRBJ1-2 and V is TRBV28; D gene ambiguous. V lost 8 bases, J lost 1 base, and 14 bases lay in between. The germline V gene encodes CDR1 MDHEN and CDR2 SYDVKM. CDR3 size: 14 residues. The CDR3 DNA reads as TGTGCCAGCGGATTCAGCGACGTTAACTATGGCTACACCTTC. Residues: CASGFSDVNYGYTF.

The chain recombines TRBV5-4 with TRBJ1-1; the D gene is possibly TRBD1 (6 bases). Germline assignment: CDR1 SGHNT and CDR2 YYREEE (reference sequence). The length of the CDR3 is 12 residues. Trimming stripped 2 bases from V and 11 bases from J, with 13 bases between. CDR3 loop: CASSLPGERAFF. DNA of the CDR3: TGTGCCAGCAGCTTACCAGGGGAGAGGGCTTTCTTT.

CDR3 region: CATSPGTGETGELFF. The CDR3 region has the DNA TGTGCCACCAGCCCCGGGACAGGGGAAACCGGGGAGCTGTTTTTT. This chain links TRBV15 with TRBJ2-2; 10 nucleotides agree with TRBD1. After removal of 5 bases from V and 5 bases from J, the junction contained 5 bases not matched to a gene. This CDR3 spans 15 amino acids. The germline gives CDR1 LNHNV, CDR2 YYDKDF (reference sequence).

V is TRBV15 and J is TRBJ1-5; 9 positions match TRBD1. J was trimmed by 2 bases and V by 5 bases; bases with no gene match: 10. Germline lookup yields CDR1 LNHNV and CDR2 YYDKDF (reference sequence). The CDR3 loop spans 17 amino acids. CDR3 region: CATSETPGQGGNQPQHF. CDR3 in DNA: TGTGCCACCAGCGAGACACCGGGACAGGGTGGCAATCAGCCCCAGCATTTT.

CDR3 region: CATLSYEQYF. In DNA, the CDR3 is TGTGCCACCTTGAGCTACGAGCAGTACTTC. The chain employs TRBV27 and TRBJ2-7; D is uncertain. Trimming took off 10 bases at V and 3 bases at J, with 7 bases between the two ends. Per germline, CDR1 MNHEY and CDR2 SMNVEV (reference sequence). This CDR3 region has 10 residues.

CDR3 DNA: TGCGCCAGCAGCCTCGGAGGGTCGCCCTACGAGCAGTACTTC. It translates to CASSLGGSPYEQYF. The V and J genes are TRBV4-1 and TRBJ2-7, with D possibly TRBD2 on 6 matching bases. Germline-derived CDR1 and CDR2 are MGHRA and YSYEKL. The CDR3 consists of 14 residues. The V end was cut by 4 bases, the J end by 2 bases, with 12 bases between.

This clone was counted between two and nine times. The chain carries TRBV7-9 and TRBJ1-2; unclear D gene. There are 16 residues in the CDR3. Deletions cut 4 bases from V and 1 base from J, with 16 bases between. Germline CDR1 SEHNR, CDR2 FQNEAQ (reference sequence). Written as DNA, the CDR3 is TGTGCCAGCAGCTCGGCCACTGACTGGATTAACTATGGCTACACCTTC. This codes for CASSSATDWINYGYTF.

The chain combines TRBV14 with TRBJ2-1; possibly TRBD1 for D (6 bases). The V gene lost 4 bases and the J gene lost 0 bases, with 16 bases spanning the gap. The germline V gene has CDR1 SGHDN and CDR2 FVKESK. CDR3 size: 17 residues. The CDR3: CASSPPDSRSSYNEQFF. The CDR3 DNA reads as TGTGCCAGCAGCCCTCCGGACAGCCGATCCTCCTACAATGAGCAGTTCTTC.

This clone is termed medium-sized. The rearrangement uses TRBV27 and TRBJ2-7; D remains ambiguous. The CDR3 sequence is 12 residues long. Looked up from germline, CDR1 is MNHEY and CDR2 is SMNVEV (reference sequence). V was clipped by 4 bases and J by 2 bases, with 6 bases between them. The CDR3 loop is CASSSLTYEQYF. In DNA, the CDR3 is TGTGCCAGCAGTTCCTTAACCTACGAGCAGTACTTC.

The chain combines TRBV27 with TRBJ1-1, with D uncertain. The CDR3 extends over 15 amino acids. The V end was cut by 0 bases, the J end by 0 bases, with 8 bases between. The germline V gene has CDR1 MNHEY and CDR2 SMNVEV (reference sequence). CDR3 residues: CASSLSQAVNTEAFF. CDR3 DNA sequence: TGTGCCAGCAGTTTATCGCAGGCAGTGAACACTGAAGCTTTCTTT.